This T cell receptor beta chain came from a study of blood T cell repertoires in COVID-19. Study context: From T cells, B-cell-depleted T cells, or PBMCs came the material, which was cDNA or gDNA.

Clones were read by immunoSEQ multiplex PCR, and TCRdb kept only the in-frame ones, dropping some. The table has approximately 230,000 clones, approximately 90% seen once. The TCR was taken from a man between 18 and 29 years old with active or convalescent COVID-19. The source material was peripheral blood.

The CDR3 bases are TGTGCCATGACCCCGGGAGCCCTCCACTTT. This sequence encodes CAMTPGALHF. The rearrangement links TRBV7-3 to TRBJ1-6; D uncertain. The V end was cut by 10 bases, the J end by 14 bases, with 12 bases between. The germline CDR1 and CDR2 sequences are SGHTA and FQGTGA. CDR3 length: 10 residues.